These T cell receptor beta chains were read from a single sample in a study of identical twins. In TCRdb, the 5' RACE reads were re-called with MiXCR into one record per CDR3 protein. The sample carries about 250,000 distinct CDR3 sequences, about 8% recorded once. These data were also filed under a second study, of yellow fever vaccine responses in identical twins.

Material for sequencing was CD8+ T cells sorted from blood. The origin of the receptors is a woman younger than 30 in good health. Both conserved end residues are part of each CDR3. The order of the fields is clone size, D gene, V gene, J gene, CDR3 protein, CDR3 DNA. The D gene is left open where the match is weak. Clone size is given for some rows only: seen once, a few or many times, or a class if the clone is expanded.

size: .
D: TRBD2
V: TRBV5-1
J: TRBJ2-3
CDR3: CASSLTRLAVYTDTQYF
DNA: TGCGCCAGCAGCCTGACCCGACTAGCGGTATACACAGATACGCAGTATTTT

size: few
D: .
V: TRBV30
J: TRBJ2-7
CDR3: CASRDASYEQYF
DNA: TGTGCCAGTAGGGACGCCTCCTACGAGCAGTACTTC

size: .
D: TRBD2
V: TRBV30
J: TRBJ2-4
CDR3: CACTGLAGLKNIQYF
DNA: TGTGCCTGTACTGGACTAGCGGGCCTAAAAAACATTCAGTACTTC

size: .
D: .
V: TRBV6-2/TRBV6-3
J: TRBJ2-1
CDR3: CASRRDYNEQFF
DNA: TGTGCCAGCAGACGGGACTACAATGAGCAGTTCTTC

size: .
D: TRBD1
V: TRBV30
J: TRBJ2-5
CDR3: CAWSWDRGLETQYF
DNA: TGTGCCTGGAGTTGGGACAGGGGACTAGAGACCCAGTACTTC

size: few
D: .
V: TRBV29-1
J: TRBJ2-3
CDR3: CSVEWGEGTDTQYF
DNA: TGCAGCGTTGAATGGGGGGAGGGCACAGATACGCAGTATTTT

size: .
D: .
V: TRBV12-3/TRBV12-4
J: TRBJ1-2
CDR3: CASGRGRDYGYTF
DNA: TGTGCCAGTGGTCGGGGAAGAGACTATGGCTACACCTTC

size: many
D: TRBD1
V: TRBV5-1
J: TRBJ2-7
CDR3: CASSWDSYEQYF
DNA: TGCGCCAGCAGCTGGGACAGCTACGAGCAGTACTTC

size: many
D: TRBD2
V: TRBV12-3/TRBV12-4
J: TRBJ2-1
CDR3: CASSSGLADNEQFF
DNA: TGTGCCAGCAGCTCGGGACTAGCGGACAATGAGCAGTTCTTC

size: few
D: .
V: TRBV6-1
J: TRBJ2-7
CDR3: CASSGGLEGSYEQYF
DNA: TGTGCCAGCAGTGGGGGACTGGAGGGCTCCTACGAGCAGTACTTC

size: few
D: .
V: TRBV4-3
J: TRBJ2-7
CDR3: CASSPYTSSYEQYF
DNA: TGCGCCAGCAGCCCCTACACTAGCTCCTACGAGCAGTACTTC

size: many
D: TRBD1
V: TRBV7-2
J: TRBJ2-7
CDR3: CASSEILHRGNYEQYF
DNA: TGTGCCAGCAGCGAAATCCTCCACAGGGGGAACTACGAGCAGTACTTC

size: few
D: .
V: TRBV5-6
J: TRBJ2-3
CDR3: CASSWTANTQYF
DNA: TGTGCCAGCAGCTGGACGGCGAATACGCAGTATTTT

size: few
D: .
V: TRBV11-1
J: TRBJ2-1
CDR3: CASSSNPGLAGELGEQFF
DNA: TGTGCCAGCAGCTCCAATCCAGGGTTGGCTGGGGAATTGGGTGAGCAGTTCTTC

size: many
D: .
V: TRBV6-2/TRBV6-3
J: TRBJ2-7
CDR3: CASSWSGAEQYF
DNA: TGTGCCAGCAGTTGGTCCGGGGCCGAGCAGTACTTC

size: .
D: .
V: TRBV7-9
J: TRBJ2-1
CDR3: CASRSKDEQFF
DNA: TGTGCCAGCAGAAGTAAGGATGAGCAGTTCTTC

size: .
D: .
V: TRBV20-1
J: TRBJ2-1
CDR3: CSARGLTTDNEQFF
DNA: TGCAGTGCTAGGGGCCTCACCACCGACAATGAGCAGTTCTTC

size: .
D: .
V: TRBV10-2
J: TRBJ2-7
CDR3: CASSEVTGYYEQYF
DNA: TGCGCCAGCAGTGAGGTGACAGGCTACTACGAGCAGTACTTC

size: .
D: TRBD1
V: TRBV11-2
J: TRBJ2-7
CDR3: CASSLAVTGTYEQYF
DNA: TGTGCCAGCAGCTTAGCCGTGACAGGGACCTACGAGCAGTACTTC

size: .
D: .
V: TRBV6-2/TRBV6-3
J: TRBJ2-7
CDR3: CASAGRTRSYEQYF
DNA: TGTGCCAGTGCGGGGAGGACTCGCTCCTACGAGCAGTACTTC

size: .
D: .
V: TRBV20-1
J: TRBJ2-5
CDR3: CSAIRETQYF
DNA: TGCAGTGCTATTCGCGAGACCCAGTACTTC

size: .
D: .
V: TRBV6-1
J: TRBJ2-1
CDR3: CASSTTAGNEQFF
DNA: TGTGCCAGCAGCACGACAGCGGGCAATGAGCAGTTCTTC

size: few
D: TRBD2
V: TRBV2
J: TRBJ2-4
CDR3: CASSDGLAGVQNIQYF
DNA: TGTGCCAGCAGTGACGGACTAGCGGGGGTTCAAAACATTCAGTACTTC

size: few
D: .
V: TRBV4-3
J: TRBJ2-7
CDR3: CASSRRGTSSYEQYF
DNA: TGCGCCAGCAGCCGGAGGGGGACGAGCTCCTACGAGCAGTACTTC

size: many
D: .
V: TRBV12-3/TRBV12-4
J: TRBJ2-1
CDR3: CASSLGTIEQFF
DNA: TGTGCCAGCAGCTTGGGGACAATTGAGCAGTTCTTC

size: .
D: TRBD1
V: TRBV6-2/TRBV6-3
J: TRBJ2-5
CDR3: CASSYGRGQGSETQYF
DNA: TGTGCCAGCAGTTACGGGAGGGGACAGGGTTCGGAGACCCAGTACTTC

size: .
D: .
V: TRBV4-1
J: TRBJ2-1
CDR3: CASSQALVSYNEQFF
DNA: TGCGCCAGCAGCCAAGCACTAGTATCCTACAATGAGCAGTTCTTC

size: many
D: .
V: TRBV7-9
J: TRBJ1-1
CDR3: CASSLTLDTEAFF
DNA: TGTGCCAGCAGCTTAACTCTTGACACTGAAGCTTTCTTT

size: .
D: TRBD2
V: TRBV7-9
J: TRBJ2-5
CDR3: CASSLEAGDPLQETQYF
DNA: TGTGCCAGCAGCTTAGAGGCGGGGGACCCCTTACAAGAGACCCAGTACTTC

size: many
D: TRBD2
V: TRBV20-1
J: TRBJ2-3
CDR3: CSARDILAGADTQYF
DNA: TGCAGTGCTAGAGATATCCTAGCGGGAGCTGATACGCAGTATTTT

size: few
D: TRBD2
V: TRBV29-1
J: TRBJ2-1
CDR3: CSVPSSGGGHEQFF
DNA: TGCAGCGTCCCTTCTAGCGGGGGGGGCCATGAGCAGTTCTTC

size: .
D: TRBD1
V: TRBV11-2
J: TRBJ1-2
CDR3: CASSLVGPGGGYTF
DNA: TGTGCCAGCAGCTTAGTTGGTCCAGGGGGTGGCTACACCTTC

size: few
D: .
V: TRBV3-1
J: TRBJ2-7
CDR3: CASSQEYRPYEQYF
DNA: TGTGCCAGCAGCCAAGAATATCGACCCTACGAGCAGTACTTC

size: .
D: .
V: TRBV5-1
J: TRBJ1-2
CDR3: CASSLGTEVPNYGYTF
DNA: TGCGCCAGCAGCTTGGGGACCGAGGTACCTAACTATGGCTACACCTTC

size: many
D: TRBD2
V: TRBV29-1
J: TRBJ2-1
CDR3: CSVLLAGAFNEQFF
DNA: TGCAGCGTCCTACTAGCGGGAGCTTTCAATGAGCAGTTCTTC

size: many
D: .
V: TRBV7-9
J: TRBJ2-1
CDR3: CASSAGGPEQFF
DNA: TGTGCCAGCAGCGCAGGGGGGCCCGAGCAGTTCTTC

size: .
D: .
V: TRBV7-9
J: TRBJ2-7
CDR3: CASSFPAAYEQYF
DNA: TGTGCCAGCAGCTTTCCAGCCGCCTACGAGCAGTACTTC

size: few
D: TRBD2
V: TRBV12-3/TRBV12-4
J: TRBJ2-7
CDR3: CASSSYAGIAGEGEQYF
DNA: TGTGCCAGCAGTTCCTACGCAGGGATAGCGGGAGAGGGTGAGCAGTACTTC

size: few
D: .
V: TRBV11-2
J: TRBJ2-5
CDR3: CASSLRPGPQETQYF
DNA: TGTGCCAGCAGCCTCCGGCCAGGGCCCCAAGAGACCCAGTACTTC

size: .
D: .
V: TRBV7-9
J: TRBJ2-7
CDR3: CASSPPGQGSSYEQYF
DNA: TGTGCCAGCAGCCCCCCGGGGCAGGGGAGCTCCTACGAGCAGTACTTC

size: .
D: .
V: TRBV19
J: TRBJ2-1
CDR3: CASSIQRSDEQFF
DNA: TGTGCCAGTAGTATACAGCGTTCGGATGAGCAGTTCTTC

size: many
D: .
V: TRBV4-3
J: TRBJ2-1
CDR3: CASTTDNEQFF
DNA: TGCGCCAGTACGACAGACAATGAGCAGTTCTTC

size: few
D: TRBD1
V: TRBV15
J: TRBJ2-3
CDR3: CATSRYTGGPDTQYF
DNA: TGTGCCACCAGCAGATATACAGGGGGCCCAGATACGCAGTATTTT

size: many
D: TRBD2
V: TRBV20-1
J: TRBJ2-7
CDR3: CSVQEREGRGEQYF
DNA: TGCAGTGTCCAGGAGCGGGAGGGCCGTGGTGAGCAGTACTTC

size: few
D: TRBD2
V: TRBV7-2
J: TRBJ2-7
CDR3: CASSLAGGRVSYEQYF
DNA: TGTGCCAGCAGCTTAGCGGGCGGGAGAGTCTCCTACGAGCAGTACTTC

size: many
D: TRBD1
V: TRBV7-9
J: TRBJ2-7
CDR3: CASSRTGGIEQYF
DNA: TGTGCCAGCAGCCGGACAGGGGGCATCGAGCAGTACTTC

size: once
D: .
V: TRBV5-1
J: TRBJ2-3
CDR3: CASSPWLSGTTDTQYF
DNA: TGCGCCAGCAGCCCCTGGCTGTCTGGCACCACAGATACGCAGTATTTT

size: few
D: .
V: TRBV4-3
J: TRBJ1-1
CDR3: CASSQDRPSVGAEAFF
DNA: TGCGCCAGCAGCCAGGACCGCCCGTCGGTGGGGGCTGAAGCTTTCTTT

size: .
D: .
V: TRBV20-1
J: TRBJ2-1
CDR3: CSARDPTVWDNEQFF
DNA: TGCAGTGCTAGAGATCCCACGGTCTGGGACAATGAGCAGTTCTTC